The rows below give T cell receptor beta chains drawn from one sample of a study of T cell changes during pregnancy in multiple sclerosis. Repertoires were generated with immunoSEQ multiplex PCR, while TCRdb's copy carries only in-frame clones and drops some. The table includes roughly 100,000 clones, about 91% detected once. Sequencing was performed on peripheral blood, taken in the second trimester of pregnancy. These receptors came from a female donor with multiple sclerosis, enrolled in a pregnancy study. Each CDR3 is given with its conserved first and last residue. Each record gives: D gene, clone size, V gene, J gene, CDR3 protein, CDR3 DNA. A D gene is named only where the DNA matches it firmly. Clone size is stated in some rows and not others, as once, few, many or a class when expanded.

TRBD1	.	TRBV5-1	TRBJ2-2	CASSSGTGVFGELFF	TGCGCCAGCAGCTCCGGGACAGGGGTGTTCGGGGAGCTGTTTTTT
TRBD2	once	TRBV10-3	TRBJ2-7	CASGTSGSLGEQYF	TGTGCCTCCGGGACTAGCGGGAGTCTGGGCGAGCAGTACTTC
.	once	TRBV4-3	TRBJ2-7	CASSPRIGGGKSYEQYF	TGCGCCAGCAGCCCGCGGATCGGGGGAGGTAAATCCTACGAGCAGTACTTC
TRBD2	.	TRBV5-4	TRBJ2-1	CASSDGGRADVHNEQFF	TGTGCCAGCAGCGATGGCGGGAGGGCAGACGTCCACAATGAGCAGTTCTTC
TRBD2	.	TRBV4-2	TRBJ2-5	CASSQVREVQYF	TGTGCCAGCAGCCAGGTCCGGGAGGTCCAGTACTTC
.	few	TRBV5-1	TRBJ1-1	CASSWGGGITEAFF	TGCGCCAGCAGCTGGGGGGGCGGGATCACTGAAGCTTTCTTT
TRBD1	.	TRBV9	TRBJ1-1	CASSVEQGATEAFF	TGTGCCAGCAGCGTAGAACAGGGGGCCACTGAAGCTTTCTTT
.	.	TRBV5-4	TRBJ2-5	CASSLGGTQYF	TGTGCCAGCAGCTTGGGAGGGACCCAGTACTTC
TRBD2	.	TRBV15	TRBJ2-1	CATSRLTGLAGVNEQFF	TGTGCCACCAGCAGATTAACGGGACTAGCGGGAGTCAATGAGCAGTTCTTC
.	.	TRBV19	TRBJ1-5	CASSFRTARSQYSNQPQHF	TGTGCCAGTAGTTTTCGGACAGCAAGATCCCAATATAGCAATCAGCCCCAGCATTTT
TRBD2	.	TRBV15	TRBJ2-1	CATSSHRTSGHNEQFF	TGTGCCACCAGCAGTCATAGGACTAGCGGCCACAATGAGCAGTTCTTC
.	.	TRBV6-5	TRBJ1-1	CASTSFGGRSEAFF	TGTGCCAGCACTAGTTTCGGCGGGCGTTCTGAAGCTTTCTTT